These 30 T cell receptor beta chains share one sample of origin, sequenced in a study of T-cell memory formation after mild COVID-19 (dated by TCRdb to 2020 to 2023). The library came from 5' RACE. For sequencing, an Illumina NovaSeq 6000 was employed. TCRdb ran its own pipeline on the public reads, namely fastp trimming at Q25 and MiXCR clone calling, and kept in-frame beta chains. All rows with the same CDR3 protein become a single entry with the most common DNA and genes. This sample is represented by some 450,000 distinct CDR3 sequences; about a sixth of them were singletons. The ten largest clones add up to 20% to 25% of the sample. Sequencing was carried out using PBMCs or a T cell subset sorted from them (not recorded which). The receptors shown here come from a man younger than 35 who had mild COVID-19 (a few samples of this study predate the infection). The sample titles of this study are shuffled in the database, so cell type and time point are left out; the donor was told from shared clones.

This clonotype was seen a handful of times. V is TRBV20-1 and J is TRBJ1-1, with D possibly TRBD1 on 5 matching bases. V was pared by 0 bases and J by 6 bases, with 14 bases between. The CDR3 spans 14 residues. From germline, CDR1 is DFQATT and CDR2 SNEGSKA (reference sequence). The CDR3 sequence is CSAREPGMRPEAFF. CDR3 DNA sequence: TGCAGTGCTAGAGAACCAGGGATGAGGCCTGAAGCTTTCTTT.

This clonotype has only a few counts. The CDR3 DNA follows: TGTGCCAGTAGTAACACGGGATATGAAGCTTTCTTT. Translation: CASSNTGYEAFF. The chain is built from TRBV19 and TRBJ1-1; D not resolved. V lost 4 bases to trimming and J lost 7 bases, with 10 bases between them. Germline CDR1 LNHDA, CDR2 SQIVND (reference sequence). The CDR3 contains 12 residues.

The chain joins TRBV28 to TRBJ1-2, with 7 nucleotides matching TRBD1. Germline V gene sequence: CDR1 MDHEN, CDR2 SYDVKM. V lost 7 bases, J lost 4 bases, and 3 bases stayed unmatched. The CDR3 contains 12 residues. CDR3 in DNA: TGTGCCAGCACAGGGGGATTCTATGGCTACACCTTC. This gives the protein CASTGGFYGYTF.

This clonotype was seen a handful of times. V is TRBV20-1 and J is TRBJ1-1, with D uncertain. Germline V gene sequence: CDR1 DFQATT, CDR2 SNEGSKA (reference sequence). The V end was cut by 0 bases, the J end by 1 base, with 9 bases between. This CDR3 spans 14 amino acids. Written as DNA, the CDR3 is TGCAGTGCTAGAGATCGGATAGGGAACACTGAAGCTTTCTTT. Its protein is CSARDRIGNTEAFF.

This clonotype has a handful of counts. V is TRBV7-9 and J is TRBJ1-5, with 10 bases that match TRBD1. CDR3 length: 16 residues. Germline loops: CDR1 SEHNR, CDR2 FQNEAQ (reference sequence). The junction had 2 bases not matched to a gene; V was cut back by 0 bases and J by 3 bases. DNA for the CDR3: TGTGCCAGCAGCTTAGCCAGACAGGGGGCCAATCAGCCCCAGCATTTT. Translated: CASSLARQGANQPQHF. Using reference TRBV7-9 and TRBJ1-5 for the parts outside the CDR3, the full variable domain is DTGVSQNPRHKITKRGQNVTFRCDPISEHNRLYWYRQTLGQGPEFLTYFQNEAQLEKSRLLSDRFSAERPKGSFSTLEIQRTEQGDSAMYLCASSLARQGANQPQHFGDGTRLSIL.

Here the CDR3 DNA reads TGTGCCAGCAGTTTAGGGCAACCACCCAGGCAGTTCTTC. Translating gives CASSLGQPPRQFF. This chain joins TRBV12-3 or TRBV12-4 and TRBJ2-1, with unresolved D. V lost 1 base and J 12 bases, leaving 13 bases between the germline ends. This CDR3 is 13 amino acids long.

V usage is TRBV7-2 and J usage is TRBJ2-1; 10 bases agree with TRBD2. J gave up 7 bases and V 5 bases, and 11 bases lay outside the gene matches. The CDR3 totals 16 residues. Germline values: CDR1 SGHTA, CDR2 FQGNSA. CDR3 DNA sequence: TGTGCCAGCAGCCCTCGGGGTAGCGGGGGGATAAATGAGCAGTTCTTC. Translated: CASSPRGSGGINEQFF. Full variable domain (missing parts from reference TRBV7-2 and TRBJ2-1): GAGVSQSPSNKVTEKGKDVELRCDPISGHTALYWYRQSLGQGLEFLIYFQGNSAPDKSGLPSDRFSAERTGGSVSTLTIQRTQQEDSAVYLCASSPRGSGGINEQFFGPGTRLTVL.

The chain joins TRBV4-2 to TRBJ1-1; a weak D match, TRBD1 (5 bases). The CDR3 is made up of 19 amino acids. Germline V gene sequence: CDR1 LGHNA, CDR2 YNFKEQ. V dropped 3 bases and J dropped 1 base, with 24 bases sitting between them. CDR3 sequence reads: CASSQPAPGDGFGNTEAFF. The CDR3 region has the DNA TGTGCCAGCAGCCAGCCCGCCCCCGGGGACGGTTTTGGGAACACTGAAGCTTTCTTT.

The rearrangement joins TRBV29-1 to TRBJ1-2, with a tentative D call TRBD1 (5 bases). Germline lookup yields CDR1 SQVTM and CDR2 ANQGSEA. This CDR3 contains 12 residues. With 6 bases removed from V and 5 bases from J, the gap between germline ends came to 13 bases. This CDR3 reads CSVGIGTYGYTF. Written as DNA, the CDR3 is TGCAGCGTGGGAATCGGGACGTATGGCTACACCTTC.

Notes on this clonotype: Its ends do not fully match the called genes, so a read error is possible. This chain uses TRBV7-7 with TRBJ2-3; no firm D call. Looked up from germline, CDR1 is SSHAT and CDR2 is FNYEAQ (reference sequence). The CDR3 runs 13 residues. As DNA, the CDR3 is TGTGCTAGCAGCTTAGTGATTACAGATACGCAGTATTTT. This gives the protein CASSLVITDTQYF.

The genes are TRBV7-2 and TRBJ2-3, with 12 positions matching TRBD2. CDR1 and CDR2 from the germline V gene are SGHTA and FQGNSA. V was pared by 3 bases and J by 4 bases, with 8 bases of the junction left unmatched. The CDR3 is 17 amino acids. The CDR3 sequence: CASSLGETSGGPDTQYF. CDR3 DNA sequence: TGTGCCAGCAGCTTGGGAGAGACTAGCGGGGGCCCAGATACGCAGTATTTT.

This rearrangement joins TRBV12-3 or TRBV12-4 to TRBJ2-7; 14 bases map to TRBD2. This CDR3 has 15 amino acids. With V trimmed by 6 bases and J by 3 bases, 4 bases remained unmatched. Here the CDR3 DNA reads TGTGCCAGCAGAGGACTAGCGGGGGGTTTCTACGAGCAGTACGTC. It translates to CASRGLAGGFYEQYV.

This clonotype has a handful of counts. The V call is TRBV28, the J call TRBJ1-1; a possible D gene is TRBD1 (6 bases). Trimming left V 5 bases short and J 2 bases short, with 15 bases between. Germline values: CDR1 MDHEN, CDR2 SYDVKM. The CDR3 extends over 15 amino acids. The CDR3 nucleotides are TGTGCCAGCAGTACCCCACAGGGCGGAAACACTGAAGCTTTCTTT. This codes for CASSTPQGGNTEAFF.

V gene TRBV5-4 combines with J gene TRBJ1-3; D not resolved. CDR1 is SGHNT, CDR2 YYREEE, per germline (reference sequence). Trimming took 3 bases from V and 8 from J, leaving 12 bases between them. The CDR3 spans 13 residues. The CDR3 DNA reads as TGTGCCAGCAGCTGGCAAAGTGGGGACACCATATATTTT. Translation: CASSWQSGDTIYF.

This clonotype was counted only a few times. The V and J genes are TRBV27 and TRBJ1-1; D not resolved. This CDR3 contains 14 residues. Germline values: CDR1 MNHEY, CDR2 SMNVEV (reference sequence). The V end lost 3 bases, the J end lost 1 base, and 9 bases lay between the germline ends. The CDR3, as DNA: TGTGCCAGCAGTTTTACGCGGACGAACACTGAAGCTTTCTTT. Encoded protein: CASSFTRTNTEAFF.

In this sample, this clonotype turned up a few times. This chain joins TRBV6-4 and TRBJ2-3, with D uncertain. The V end was cut by 4 bases, the J end by 6 bases, with 11 bases between. Germline lookup yields CDR1 MRHNA and CDR2 SNTAGT. There are 13 residues in the CDR3. The CDR3 region is CASSVGPADTQYF. CDR3 in DNA: TGTGCCAGCAGTGTTGGACCTGCGGATACGCAGTATTTT.

The chain uses TRBV4-3 and TRBJ1-2; D might be TRBD1 (5 bases). This CDR3 contains 16 residues. CDR1 and CDR2 from the germline V gene are LGHNA and YSLEER. The V end lost 0 bases, the J end lost 5 bases, and 16 bases lay between the germline ends. The CDR3 sequence: CASSQEALSGTYGYTF. CDR3 nucleotides: TGCGCCAGCAGCCAAGAGGCCCTATCGGGGACTTATGGCTACACCTTC.

J is TRBJ1-2 and V is TRBV18; D gene uncertain. V was cut by 5 bases and J by 4 bases, with 14 bases left in between. This CDR3 region has 14 residues. CDR1 and CDR2 from the germline V gene are KGHSH and LQKENI. The CDR3 protein is CASSSESGIYGYTF. CDR3 DNA sequence: TGTGCCAGCTCATCGGAGTCTGGAATCTATGGCTACACCTTC.

This clonotype turned up a few times. This chain connects TRBV7-9 to TRBJ2-5; 7 bases agree with TRBD2. V lost 5 bases to trimming and J lost 5 bases; unmatched junction nucleotides: 8. Germline CDR1 is SEHNR and CDR2 is FQNEAQ (reference sequence). The length of the CDR3 is 14 residues. CDR3 residues: CASSALGAGETQYF. The CDR3 coding sequence is TGTGCCAGCAGCGCCCTCGGAGCGGGGGAGACCCAGTACTTC.

The V and J genes are TRBV6-4 and TRBJ2-1, with a tentative D call TRBD1 (6 bases). Per germline, CDR1 MRHNA and CDR2 SNTAGT. The V end was cut by 5 bases, the J end by 10 bases, with 24 bases between. CDR3 length equals 16 residues. Here the CDR3 reads CASSNLQGIPSGEQFF. CDR3 bases: TGTGCCAGCAGTAACTTACAGGGTATCCCATCCGGGGAGCAGTTCTTC.

This clonotype was recorded a few times. V gene TRBV7-2 combines with J gene TRBJ2-3, with a tentative D call TRBD2 (5 bases). Trimming removed 1 base at V and 3 bases at J, with 20 bases between. Germline-derived CDR1 and CDR2 are SGHTA and FQGNSA. This CDR3 contains 18 residues. For the CDR3, the DNA is TGTGCCAGCAGCTTAGGGCGTCTAGCACCCCTCAGGACAGATACGCAGTATTTT. Its protein product is CASSLGRLAPLRTDTQYF. Together with reference TRBV7-2 and TRBJ2-3, the CDR3 gives the full variable domain: GAGVSQSPSNKVTEKGKDVELRCDPISGHTALYWYRQSLGQGLEFLIYFQGNSAPDKSGLPSDRFSAERTGGSVSTLTIQRTQQEDSAVYLCASSLGRLAPLRTDTQYFGPGTRLTVL.

This clonotype was picked up a small number of times. V gene TRBV4-3 combines with J gene TRBJ2-1; 9 bases are a match to TRBD2. The CDR3 is 15 residues long. V was pared by 4 bases and J by 0 bases, with 1 base of the junction left unmatched. The germline V gene has CDR1 LGHNA and CDR2 YSLEER. The DNA for the CDR3 is TGCGCCAGCAGCCGCGGGGGGGCCTCCTACAATGAGCAGTTCTTC. This gives the protein CASSRGGASYNEQFF.

In this sample, this clonotype turned up a few times. This chain connects TRBV7-6 to TRBJ2-2; D is ambiguous. The V end was cut by 1 base, the J end by 6 bases, with 6 bases between. The CDR3 is made up of 13 amino acids. Germline V gene sequence: CDR1 SGHVS, CDR2 FNYEAQ. The CDR3 loop reads CASSLGSPGELFF. CDR3 DNA: TGTGCCAGCAGCTTAGGGTCGCCCGGGGAGCTGTTTTTT.

V and J are TRBV2 and TRBJ2-7; 10 positions agree with TRBD2. Germline loops: CDR1 SNHLY, CDR2 FYNNEI. The V and J ends lost 2 bases and 6 bases, in that order; junction bases with no gene match: 4. This CDR3 comprises 14 residues. As DNA, the CDR3 is TGTGCCAGCAGTGAAAGCGGGGGGGCTCGCGAGCAGTACTTC. Protein product: CASSESGGAREQYF.

V usage is TRBV27 and J usage is TRBJ2-1; D is undetermined. The CDR3 is 15 residues long. Germline lookup yields CDR1 MNHEY and CDR2 SMNVEV (reference sequence). Between the trimmed V and J ends, which lost 5 bases and 8 bases, there was a span of 19 bases. The CDR3 nucleotides are TGTGCCAGCAGTCCCCTAGGGATAGCTATCGATGAGCAGTTCTTC. It is translated as CASSPLGIAIDEQFF.

A few counts support this clonotype. Sequence at one end of the junction differs from germline and may be a read error. The chain couples TRBV4-3 to TRBJ2-1; D perhaps matches TRBD2 (5 bases). The CDR3 covers 13 residues. Germline lookup yields CDR1 LGHNA and CDR2 YSLEER. CDR3 DNA: TGCGCCAGCAGCGGACGGGGTCTCCTTCTCCCGGTCTTC. Protein product: CASSGRGLLLPVF.

The chain recombines TRBV9 with TRBJ1-1, with D possibly TRBD1 on 5 matching bases. Trimming left V 7 bases short and J 4 bases short, with 17 bases between. This CDR3 contains 14 residues. The germline V gene encodes CDR1 SGDLS and CDR2 YYNGEE. This CDR3 reads CASGEQGRGTEAFF. For the CDR3, the DNA is TGTGCCAGCGGCGAGCAGGGCCGAGGCACTGAAGCTTTCTTT.

This clonotype came up a few times. The chain has TRBV10-2 and TRBJ2-7, with 7 bases fitting TRBD2. V shed 4 bases and J 2 bases; nucleotides not matched to a gene: 8. Germline CDR1 WSHSY, CDR2 SAAADI. There are 15 residues in the CDR3. CDR3 sequence reads: CASSVSSGVTYEQYV. The DNA for the CDR3 is TGCGCCAGCAGTGTATCCAGCGGGGTAACCTACGAGCAGTACGTC.

This clonotype was found a few times. This chain connects TRBV12-3 or TRBV12-4 to TRBJ1-1; D uncertain. The CDR3 length is 12 residues. Trimming left V 7 bases short and J 4 bases short, with 10 bases between. CDR3 residues: CASTLTVTEAFF. CDR3 in DNA: TGTGCCAGCACCCTTACGGTCACTGAAGCTTTCTTT.

The chain employs TRBV18 and TRBJ1-2; the D is unclear. The V gene's germline CDR1 is KGHSH and CDR2 LQKENI. This CDR3 contains 14 residues. V was cut by 0 bases and J by 8 bases, with 13 bases left in between. CDR3 DNA sequence: TGTGCCAGCTCACCACCCGGGTCGCCTCAGGGCTACACCTTC. Protein product: CASSPPGSPQGYTF.